This TCR beta chain was captured in a study of T cell repertoires and Cas9 in healthy adults. Overall study context: SpCas9-reactive CD4 and CD8 T cells were characterized for potency, cytotoxicity and lineage. Study-level results: SpCas9-reactive regulatory T cells reportedly mitigated SpCas9-reactive effector T cells in vitro.

In the case of this clone: Antigen specificity is unknown.

J gave up 7 bases and V 7 bases, and 13 bases lay outside the gene matches. Germline CDR1 reads MGHRA; CDR2 reads YSYEKL. This CDR3 is 15 amino acids long. Only in-frame clones appear in the TCRdb table, and some are missing; sequencing was by immunoSEQ multiplex PCR. The table lists fewer than 25,000 clones, roughly 89% of them singletons, with about 1.6% in the top ten. This clonotype was obtained from a human donor in good health. Input material: CD4+ effector T cells (CD127+, CD25-, CD137-, CD154-) from PBMCs; culture status not recorded. V and J are TRBV4-1 and TRBJ1-5; 7 bases map to TRBD1. The CDR3 coding sequence is TGCGCCAGCACCCAGGGGGGGATCTCCGGACAGCCCCAGCATTTT. Its translation: CASTQGGISGQPQHF.